These 8 T cell receptor beta chains were all obtained from the same sample, sequenced in a study of blood T cells in healthy people across ages. A J-beta primer mix and a sample-barcoded 5' primer were used in a second PCR of roughly 6 to 11 cycles. TCRdb analysed the 5' RACE reads with MiXCR anew, one entry per CDR3 protein. Of about 1 million distinct CDR3 sequences listed, 20% to 25% were seen once; the top ten hold approximately 0.75%. This sample also appeared in a second study, on T cells of mothers and their children.

Input material: blood. These receptors all come from a girl aged 2 to 9 in good health.

The rearrangement links TRBV14 to TRBJ1-1; 7 nucleotides align to TRBD1. The CDR3 length is 18 residues. Germline V CDR1 and CDR2: SGHDN, FVKESK. J lost 2 bases, V lost 1 base, and 13 bases had no gene match. CDR3 bases: TGTGCCAGCAGCCAAGTCGAGCCGGGACAGCCGTACAACACTGAAGCTTTCTTT. Residues: CASSQVEPGQPYNTEAFF.

The chain is built from TRBV29-1 and TRBJ1-1, with D possibly being TRBD1 (5 bases). V was cut by 1 base and J by 5 bases, with 17 bases left in between. CDR1 and CDR2 from the germline V gene are SQVTM and ANQGSEA. CDR3 length equals 15 residues. For the CDR3, the DNA is TGCAGCGTTGAAGGATGGGAGGGGAAGTATACTGAAGCTTTCTTT. It specifies CSVEGWEGKYTEAFF.

This clonotype was seen more than once but under ten times. The chain combines TRBV29-1 with TRBJ2-5; TRBD2 aligns across 9 bases. Germline loops: CDR1 SQVTM, CDR2 ANQGSEA. V shed 2 bases, J shed 5 bases, and the junction held 9 bases outside the gene matches. CDR3 length: 15 amino acids. The CDR3 protein is CSVERSALAGETQYF. The CDR3 DNA is TGCAGCGTTGAACGATCTGCGCTAGCGGGGGAGACCCAGTACTTC.

This clonotype appeared a few times. The DNA for the CDR3 is TGTGCCAGCAGCTTAGAGCCGGACACTGAAGCTTTCTTT. This sequence encodes CASSLEPDTEAFF. The chain uses TRBV7-9 and TRBJ1-1; no firm D call. The CDR3 contains 13 residues. V lost 1 base, J lost 3 bases, and 6 bases lay in between. The germline gives CDR1 SEHNR, CDR2 FQNEAQ (reference sequence).

In this sample, this clonotype turned up a few times. The CDR3 loop is CASSLNRGLGIKSTDTQYF. The CDR3 bases are TGTGCCAGCAGTTTGAACAGGGGGCTCGGAATTAAAAGCACAGATACGCAGTATTTT. The chain uses TRBV12-3 or TRBV12-4 and TRBJ2-3; 9 bases align to TRBD1. V was pared by 3 bases and J by 0 bases, with 13 bases of the junction left unmatched. This CDR3 contains 19 residues.

The chain employs TRBV7-8 and TRBJ1-1; D might be TRBD1 (5 bases). Between the trimmed V and J ends, which lost 4 bases and 8 bases, there was a span of 11 bases. Germline V gene lookup returns CDR1 SGHVS and CDR2 FQNEAQ. CDR3 length equals 12 residues. The CDR3 is CASSSNYREAFF. In DNA form, the CDR3 reads TGTGCCAGCAGCTCCAACTACAGGGAAGCTTTCTTT.

The J gene is TRBJ1-1, the V gene TRBV11-3; D unresolved. The CDR3 is made up of 12 amino acids. Germline V gene data show CDR1 as SGHNT and CDR2 as YENEEA. V dropped 5 bases and J dropped 6 bases, with 10 bases sitting between them. The CDR3 nucleotides read TGTGCCAGCAGCCCCGGATTCGCTGAAGCTTTCTTT. Its protein is CASSPGFAEAFF.

The V gene is TRBV3-1, the J gene TRBJ2-5; TRBD1 or TRBD2 may be the D gene (5 bases each). Germline V gene lookup returns CDR1 LGHDT and CDR2 YNNKEL (reference sequence). Trimming left V 4 bases short and J 0 bases short, with 12 bases between. The CDR3 has 15 residues. The DNA for the CDR3 is TGTGCCAGCAGCCGAACCGGGACCTACCAAGAGACCCAGTACTTC. This gives the protein CASSRTGTYQETQYF.